Sequencing of this T cell receptor beta chain was carried out in a study of blood T cell repertoires in COVID-19. Study in general: Collection of acute and convalescent COVID-19 samples took place in the United States, Italy and Spain.

Germline CDR1 KGHDR, CDR2 SFDVKD. The trim removed 3 bases at V and 4 bases at J, leaving 9 bases unmatched. There are 17 residues in the CDR3. Per the study methods: Reference gene primer amplification gave estimated nucleated cell counts. Measured with immunoSEQ multiplex PCR; TCRdb has only the in-frame clones, and not every one. V and J calls plus clone size are reproduced from that table; the DNA served to infer D and trimming. Here the sample spans around 700,000 clones, about nine tenths being singletons. The sequencing input was peripheral blood. The receptor's source is a woman aged 18 to 35 with acute or convalescent COVID-19. The chain has TRBV24-1 and TRBJ1-1; 11 nucleotides align to TRBD1. The CDR3 loop reads CATSDGGQGAFGTEAFF. Written as DNA, the CDR3 is TGTGCCACCAGTGATGGAGGACAGGGGGCATTCGGCACTGAAGCTTTCTTT.